Listed here are 27 T cell receptor beta chains from one sample, sequenced in a study of T cell changes during pregnancy in multiple sclerosis. The data were produced by immunoSEQ multiplex PCR, yet TCRdb's version contains in-frame clones alone and is incomplete. The sample carries over 35,000 clones, around nine tenths recorded once. The sequenced sample was CD4+ T cells from peripheral blood mononuclear cells, obtained in the first trimester of pregnancy. Source of these receptors: a female donor in good health, enrolled as a control in a pregnancy study.

The chain couples TRBV6-5 to TRBJ1-2, with TRBD1 as a possible D gene (6 bases). V lost 5 bases to trimming and J lost 4 bases, with 11 bases between them. Germline CDR1 is MNHEY and CDR2 is SVGAGI. The CDR3 runs 13 residues. Here the CDR3 reads CASSGRGVYGYTF. The CDR3 DNA sequence: TGTGCCAGCAGTGGCAGGGGAGTCTATGGCTACACCTTC.

This chain uses TRBV5-1 with TRBJ2-7; possible D gene TRBD1, 6 bases. This CDR3 region has 14 residues. CDR1 is SGHRS and CDR2 is YFSETQ in the germline V gene. Trimming removed 4 bases from V and 6 bases from J, with 17 bases in between. CDR3 protein: CASSPGDRNGEQYF. Here the CDR3 DNA reads TGCGCCAGCAGCCCGGGTGACAGGAACGGCGAGCAGTACTTC.

The chain couples TRBV7-2 to TRBJ1-5, with 7 nucleotides matching TRBD1. CDR1 and CDR2 (germline): SGHTA, FQGNSA. The length of the CDR3 is 14 residues. V was clipped by 1 base and J by 15 bases; unmatched bases: 12. CDR3 loop: CASSLERAGGNRHF. The CDR3 DNA sequence: TGTGCCAGCAGCTTAGAACGGGCAGGGGGTAATAGGCATTTT.

The chain uses TRBV18 and TRBJ1-2; 7 bases match TRBD1. The CDR3 covers 14 residues. V gave up 3 bases and J gave up 2 bases; unmatched junction bases: 3. Per germline, CDR1 KGHSH and CDR2 LQKENI. CDR3 nucleotides: TGTGCCAGCTCACCGGGGACAGCCAACTATGGCTACACCTTC. This translates into CASSPGTANYGYTF. Full variable domain (remainder filled in from reference TRBV18 and TRBJ1-2): NAGVMQNPRHLVRRRGQEARLRCSPMKGHSHVYWYRQLPEEGLKFMVYLQKENIIDESGMPKERFSAEFPKEGPSILRIQQVVRGDSAAYFCASSPGTANYGYTFGSGTRLTVV.

The chain has TRBV19 and TRBJ1-2, with D unclear. V was shortened by 0 bases and J by 0 bases, with 8 bases between the two germline ends. This CDR3 has 15 amino acids. The germline CDR1 and CDR2 sequences are LNHDA and SQIVND (reference sequence). The CDR3 reads CASSIDRQSNYGYTF. The CDR3 DNA is TGTGCCAGTAGTATAGATCGTCAGTCTAACTATGGCTACACCTTC. Filled out from reference TRBV19 and TRBJ1-2, the complete variable domain reads DGGITQSPKYLFRKEGQNVTLSCEQNLNHDAMYWYRQDPGQGLRLIYYSQIVNDFQKGDIAEGYSVSREKKESFPLTVTSAQKNPTAFYLCASSIDRQSNYGYTFGSGTRLTVV.

The chain combines TRBV5-1 with TRBJ1-2; 7 bases line up with TRBD1. Germline V gene sequence: CDR1 SGHRS, CDR2 YFSETQ. The CDR3 sequence is 14 residues long. The V segment lost 0 bases and the J segment 6 bases; nucleotides outside the gene matches: 5. In DNA form, the CDR3 reads TGCGCCAGCAGCTTGGAGGGCAGGGGGGATGGCTACACCTTC. Translation gives CASSLEGRGDGYTF. Drawing the rest from reference TRBV5-1 and TRBJ1-2, the complete variable domain is KAGVTQTPRYLIKTRGQQVTLSCSPISGHRSVSWYQQTPGQGLQFLFEYFSETQRNKGNFPGRFSGRQFSNSRSEMNVSTLELGDSALYLCASSLEGRGDGYTFGSGTRLTVV.

The chain employs TRBV6-5 and TRBJ2-3; 8 positions agree with TRBD2. V shed 6 bases and J 1 base; nucleotides not matched to a gene: 6. Germline CDR1 reads MNHEY; CDR2 reads SVGAGI. The CDR3 contains 15 residues. The CDR3 DNA sequence: TGTGCCAGCAGGCCGTTTAGCGGGGGCACAGATACGCAGTATTTT. Translated: CASRPFSGGTDTQYF.

The chain carries TRBV18 and TRBJ2-2, with D perhaps TRBD2 (5 bases). This CDR3 region has 15 residues. Deletions cut 3 bases from V and 7 bases from J, with 15 bases between. Germline loops: CDR1 KGHSH, CDR2 LQKENI. In DNA form, the CDR3 reads TGTGCCAGCTCACCTGTGGTAGCCGAGGGCGGGGAGCTGTTTTTT. Protein: CASSPVVAEGGELFF.

V is TRBV2 and J is TRBJ1-2; possible D gene TRBD1, 6 bases. Germline CDR1 is SNHLY and CDR2 is FYNNEI. The ends were cut back, 6 bases at V and 4 bases at J, with 12 bases in the middle. The CDR3 contains 13 residues. DNA of the CDR3: TGTGCCAGCAGGGGAGGGGGTGGCTATGGCTACACCTTC. Translated: CASRGGGGYGYTF.

This chain links TRBV28 with TRBJ1-5, with TRBD1 matching 7 bases. The trim removed 7 bases at V and 0 bases at J, leaving 3 bases unmatched. Germline CDR1 and CDR2: MDHEN and SYDVKM. The CDR3 length is 14 residues. CDR3 in amino acids: CASIGTVSNQPQHF. DNA for the CDR3: TGTGCCAGCATAGGGACAGTTAGCAATCAGCCCCAGCATTTT.

The genes are TRBV7-9 and TRBJ1-5; no clear D gene. The CDR3 extends over 11 amino acids. Germline loops: CDR1 SEHNR, CDR2 FQNEAQ (reference sequence). For the CDR3, the DNA is TGTACCGAGAATAGCAATCAGCCCCAGCATTTT. Its translation: CTENSNQPQHF.

The CDR3, as DNA: TGTGCTTCGGCGCGGCACCACGGGGGGGAATACGAGCAGTACTTC. This encodes CASARHHGGEYEQYF. V is TRBV7-2 and J is TRBJ2-7; 8 bases match TRBD2. There are 15 residues in the CDR3. Germline CDR1 SGHTA, CDR2 FQGNSA.

V is TRBV11-2 and J is TRBJ2-1; 14 bases map to TRBD2. This CDR3 contains 16 residues. V shed 5 bases, J shed 6 bases, and the junction held 6 bases outside the gene matches. Germline CDR1 is SGHAT and CDR2 is FQNNGV. This chain's CDR3 is CASSPRLAGGGNEQFF. For the CDR3, the DNA is TGTGCCAGCAGCCCGAGACTAGCGGGGGGGGGCAATGAGCAGTTCTTC.

The rearrangement uses TRBV7-4 and TRBJ2-5; possibly TRBD2 for D (6 bases). V lost 2 bases and J lost 5, with 12 bases in between. The length of the CDR3 is 14 residues. CDR1 is SGHVT and CDR2 is SQSDAQ in the germline V gene. Written as DNA, the CDR3 is TGTGCCAGCAGCTTATCCGGCGGGGACGAGACCCAGTACTTC. It translates to CASSLSGGDETQYF.

The chain has TRBV7-2 and TRBJ1-1; TRBD1 is a possible D gene (5 bases). CDR3 length equals 15 residues. Germline CDR1 is SGHTA and CDR2 is FQGNSA. The V end was cut by 0 bases, the J end by 2 bases, with 10 bases between. CDR3 protein: CASSLATGLNTEAFF. Here the CDR3 DNA reads TGTGCCAGCAGCTTAGCAACAGGCCTAAACACTGAAGCTTTCTTT.

The rearrangement joins TRBV11-3 to TRBJ2-1; no definite D call. The CDR3 is 13 residues long. With 4 bases removed from V and 4 bases from J, the gap between germline ends came to 8 bases. Germline-derived CDR1 and CDR2 are SGHNT and YENEEA. In DNA form, the CDR3 reads TGTGCCAGCAGCTCGAGGTCTTACAATGAGCAGTTCTTC. It yields the protein CASSSRSYNEQFF.

This chain joins TRBV7-2 and TRBJ1-6; D gene ambiguous. Germline CDR1 reads SGHTA; CDR2 reads FQGNSA. The V end lost 1 base, the J end lost 8 bases, and 9 bases lay between the germline ends. The CDR3 covers 14 residues. DNA of the CDR3: TGTGCCAGCAGCTTAGGGCAGAACCATTCACCCCTCCACTTT. It codes for CASSLGQNHSPLHF. Variable domain in full (rest from reference TRBV7-2 and TRBJ1-6): GAGVSQSPSNKVTEKGKDVELRCDPISGHTALYWYRQSLGQGLEFLIYFQGNSAPDKSGLPSDRFSAERTGGSVSTLTIQRTQQEDSAVYLCASSLGQNHSPLHFGNGTRLTVT.

The CDR3 DNA sequence: TGCGCCAGCAGCCCTCAAAGTGGGGGCGATTGGTACGAGCAGTACTTC. It encodes CASSPQSGGDWYEQYF. The chain carries TRBV5-1 and TRBJ2-7; a weak D match, TRBD1 (6 bases). The CDR3 is 16 residues long. Germline V gene sequence: CDR1 SGHRS, CDR2 YFSETQ. V was shortened by 4 bases and J by 4 bases, with 21 bases between the two germline ends.

Only a few counts were recorded for this clone. This rearrangement joins TRBV7-9 to TRBJ1-1; possible D gene TRBD1, 5 bases. Trimming removed 0 bases at V and 5 bases at J, with 13 bases between. Germline-derived CDR1 and CDR2 are SEHNR and FQNEAQ (reference sequence). The CDR3 is 15 amino acids. The CDR3 loop is CASSLAAGRGTEAFF. The CDR3 DNA sequence: TGTGCCAGCAGCTTAGCGGCAGGGCGGGGGACTGAAGCTTTCTTT.

The chain joins TRBV7-3 to TRBJ2-3; a weak D match, TRBD2 (5 bases). Trimming left V 5 bases short and J 2 bases short, with 17 bases between. The CDR3 runs to 16 residues. Germline values: CDR1 SGHTA, CDR2 FQGTGA. CDR3 sequence (DNA): TGTGCCAGCAGCGCCGGGATAAGCCGGGTCACAGATACGCAGTATTTT. Amino acid sequence: CASSAGISRVTDTQYF.

This clone has just one count. CDR3 region: CASSVDPRDEKLFF. CDR3 sequence (DNA): TGTGCCAGCAGCGTAGACCCCAGGGATGAAAAACTGTTTTTT. The chain has TRBV9 and TRBJ1-4, with a weak D call TRBD1 (5 bases). From germline, CDR1 is SGDLS and CDR2 YYNGEE. Trimming left V 0 bases short and J 6 bases short, with 9 bases between. The CDR3 spans 14 residues.

This clone was seen a handful of times. This chain connects TRBV7-2 to TRBJ1-1; no reliable D call. Deletions cut 5 bases from V and 5 bases from J, with 12 bases between. The germline CDR1 and CDR2 sequences are SGHTA and FQGNSA. The CDR3 has 13 amino acids. This chain's CDR3 is CASSPPPYTEAFF. The DNA of the CDR3 is TGTGCCAGCAGCCCCCCCCCGTATACTGAAGCTTTCTTT.

The chain employs TRBV5-4 and TRBJ2-5, with a weak D call TRBD1 (6 bases). Germline V gives CDR1 SGHNT, CDR2 YYREEE (reference sequence). CDR3 length: 14 residues. V shed 0 bases and J shed 5 bases, with 11 bases lying between them. The CDR3 DNA reads TGTGCCAGCAGCTTGGTTGGGGGCCGGGAGACCCAGTACTTC. Its translation is CASSLVGGRETQYF.

The genes are TRBV4-3 and TRBJ2-6; 8 bases fit TRBD1. After removal of 4 bases from V and 1 base from J, the junction contained 9 bases not matched to a gene. This CDR3 has 18 residues. Germline loops: CDR1 LGHNA, CDR2 YSLEER. CDR3 loop: CASSPRAGGGSGANVLTF. The CDR3 nucleotides are TGCGCCAGCAGCCCCCGGGCAGGGGGCGGGTCTGGGGCCAACGTCCTGACTTTC.

The CDR3 DNA is TGTGCCAGCAGCGCCGGACTAGCGGTGAACACCGGGGAGCTGTTTTTT. Protein product: CASSAGLAVNTGELFF. This chain connects TRBV9 to TRBJ2-2; 10 bases are shared with TRBD2. This CDR3 comprises 16 residues. The germline CDR1 and CDR2 sequences are SGDLS and YYNGEE. The J segment lost 1 base and the V segment lost 3 bases, leaving 3 bases of the junction unmatched.

The chain joins TRBV13 to TRBJ2-7, with D hard to call. Germline V gene data show CDR1 as PRHDT and CDR2 as FYEKMQ (reference sequence). This CDR3 comprises 14 residues. V lost 2 bases, J lost 5 bases, and 13 bases lay in between. The CDR3 DNA is TGTGCCAGCAGCTTAAGTCCCAGATCCCACGAGCAGTACTTC. It yields the protein CASSLSPRSHEQYF. The full variable domain, with the rest looked up from reference TRBV13 and TRBJ2-7, is AAGVIQSPRHLIKEKRETATLKCYPIPRHDTVYWYQQGPGQDPQFLISFYEKMQSDKGSIPDRFSAQQFSDYHSELNMSSLELGDSALYFCASSLSPRSHEQYFGPGTRLTVT.

The V call is TRBV5-1, the J call TRBJ1-3; 8 bases map to TRBD1. This CDR3 region has 16 residues. Trimming at V came to 0 bases and at J to 4 bases, leaving 6 bases not matched to a gene. Germline CDR1 reads SGHRS; CDR2 reads YFSETQ. The CDR3 sequence: CASSLGDRSWGNTIYF. DNA for the CDR3: TGCGCCAGCAGCTTGGGGGACAGGTCCTGGGGAAACACCATATATTTT. The full variable domain, in which reference TRBV5-1 and TRBJ1-3 provide the parts outside the CDR3, is KAGVTQTPRYLIKTRGQQVTLSCSPISGHRSVSWYQQTPGQGLQFLFEYFSETQRNKGNFPGRFSGRQFSNSRSEMNVSTLELGDSALYLCASSLGDRSWGNTIYFGEGSWLTVV.